Each of the 21 T cell receptor beta chains below was sequenced from the same sample in a study of T cell responses to AZD1222 COVID-19 vaccine (dated by TCRdb to about 2021). The time point label here, explained by the study, means: about 28 days (+/-7) after the second vaccine dose. Library preparation employed the immunoSEQ multiplex PCR assay. Imported from immuneACCESS, the table was reduced by TCRdb to in-frame sequences with V and J called. These copies leave out some clones; in studies compared against another copy, an unresolved V gene accounts for under half, and the cause of the remainder is not known. The sample table contains tens of thousands of clones; only one count was recorded for about 86% of them. Of the sample, 5.6% falls within the top ten clones. The material sequenced was peripheral blood, taken 28 days after the second AZD1222 dose. The receptor source for this set is an adult who received the AZD1222 COVID-19 vaccine.

The chain carries TRBV25-1 and TRBJ1-6, with D maybe TRBD1 (6 bases). The CDR3 runs 16 residues. Germline V gene sequence: CDR1 MGHDK, CDR2 SYGVNS. Trimming took 1 base from V and 5 from J, leaving 12 bases between them. The CDR3 nucleotides read TGTGCCAGCAGTGAATCCAGGGGCGTCAATAATTCACCCCTCCACTTT. Its protein is CASSESRGVNNSPLHF.

DNA of the CDR3: TGTGCCAGTAGTATAGATCGGGGAAAGGGCTACGAGCAGTACTTC. Residues: CASSIDRGKGYEQYF. The V gene is TRBV19, the J gene TRBJ2-7; D is possibly TRBD2 (5 bases). From germline, CDR1 is LNHDA and CDR2 SQIVND (reference sequence). The V end was cut by 0 bases, the J end by 3 bases, with 12 bases between. This CDR3 has 15 residues.

This clone was seen only a few times. The chain uses TRBV7-9 and TRBJ2-2; no definite D call. The CDR3 has 14 amino acids. CDR1 is SEHNR, CDR2 FQNEAQ, per germline (reference sequence). Deletions cut 8 bases from V and 5 bases from J, with 15 bases between. CDR3 region: CASAPLQVTGELFF. The DNA of the CDR3 is TGTGCCAGCGCCCCACTCCAGGTTACCGGGGAGCTGTTTTTT. The full variable domain, its missing parts supplied by reference TRBV7-9 and TRBJ2-2, is DTGVSQNPRHKITKRGQNVTFRCDPISEHNRLYWYRQTLGQGPEFLTYFQNEAQLEKSRLLSDRFSAERPKGSFSTLEIQRTEQGDSAMYLCASAPLQVTGELFFGEGSRLTVL.

The CDR3 bases are TGTGCCAGTAGTGGAACAGGGGCTATGGGAAAACTGTTTTTT. It is translated as CASSGTGAMGKLFF. The chain employs TRBV19 and TRBJ1-4; 7 nucleotides agree with TRBD1. This CDR3 has 14 residues. The V and J ends lost 5 bases and 10 bases, in that order; junction bases with no gene match: 10. CDR1 and CDR2 (germline): LNHDA, SQIVND (reference sequence).

The chain carries TRBV4-1 and TRBJ2-5; TRBD2 matches at 13 bases. Germline V gene data show CDR1 as MGHRA and CDR2 as YSYEKL. The CDR3 consists of 16 residues. V shed 1 base and J 9 bases; nucleotides not matched to a gene: 8. CDR3 loop: CASSQAGTSGAEAQYF. For the CDR3, the DNA is TGCGCCAGCAGCCAAGCAGGGACTAGCGGGGCTGAGGCCCAGTACTTC.

The V gene is TRBV4-2, the J gene TRBJ1-5; D call uncertain. The CDR3 runs 13 residues. Germline assignment: CDR1 LGHNA and CDR2 YNFKEQ. The V and J ends lost 0 bases and 1 base respectively, with 1 base between them. This chain's CDR3 is CASSQDSNQPQHF. The CDR3 DNA is TGTGCCAGCAGCCAAGACAGCAATCAGCCCCAGCATTTT.

The chain uses TRBV29-1 and TRBJ1-1; D gene uncertain. V was shortened by 7 bases and J by 0 bases, with 9 bases between the two germline ends. Germline CDR1 and CDR2: SQVTM and ANQGSEA. CDR3 length: 12 residues. CDR3 nucleotide sequence: TGCAGCGGCTCTGGGATGAACACTGAAGCTTTCTTT. It specifies CSGSGMNTEAFF.

This clone was seen only a few times. The CDR3 loop is CASSQDRSFNQPQHF. CDR3 in DNA: TGCGCCAGCAGCCAAGATCGGTCGTTCAATCAGCCCCAGCATTTT. The gene calls are TRBV4-1 and TRBJ1-5; D ambiguous. V dropped 0 bases and J dropped 3 bases, with 9 bases sitting between them. The CDR3 is 15 amino acids. Germline values: CDR1 MGHRA, CDR2 YSYEKL.

As DNA, the CDR3 is TGCGCCAGCAGCTCTATACCTAGGGGGACAGGGAGCTCCTACGAGCAGTACTTC. Protein: CASSSIPRGTGSSYEQYF. This sequence joins TRBV5-1 and TRBJ2-7, with 9 bases identical to TRBD1. The CDR3 consists of 18 residues. V was pared by 3 bases and J by 0 bases, with 13 bases of the junction left unmatched. Germline lookup yields CDR1 SGHRS and CDR2 YFSETQ.

Worth noting for this clone: Other nucleotide sequences in the sample specify the same CDR3. The chain joins TRBV19 to TRBJ2-2; D gene unclear. Germline lookup yields CDR1 LNHDA and CDR2 SQIVND (reference sequence). With 6 bases removed from V and 4 bases from J, the gap between germline ends came to 9 bases. The CDR3 covers 13 residues. The CDR3 coding sequence is TGTGCCAGTAGCCCCAGAGGCACCGGGGAGCTGTTTTTT. Translating gives CASSPRGTGELFF.

The chain joins TRBV27 to TRBJ1-5; D is unresolved. The CDR3 extends over 13 amino acids. Deletions cut 6 bases from V and 6 bases from J, with 12 bases between. Germline CDR1 is MNHEY and CDR2 is SMNVEV (reference sequence). The CDR3 here is CASSTPGGQPQHF. The CDR3 DNA follows: TGTGCCAGCAGCACTCCCGGAGGTCAGCCCCAGCATTTT.

The chain joins TRBV19 to TRBJ2-1, with unresolved D. The germline gives CDR1 LNHDA, CDR2 SQIVND (reference sequence). Trimming took off 6 bases at V and 9 bases at J, with 18 bases between the two ends. The CDR3 is made up of 14 amino acids. DNA for the CDR3: TGTGCCAGTAGGTCCGGGCTCGTCGCAACTGAGCAGTTCTTC. Translating it yields CASRSGLVATEQFF.

The chain recombines TRBV7-3 with TRBJ1-1; 9 nucleotides agree with TRBD1. The CDR3 is 15 residues long. V lost 4 bases to trimming and J lost 1 base; unmatched junction nucleotides: 4. The germline V gene has CDR1 SGHTA and CDR2 FQGTGA. CDR3 in DNA: TGTGCCAGCAGCTCCCCGGGACAGGGGAACACTGAAGCTTTCTTT. Amino acids: CASSSPGQGNTEAFF.

This sequence joins TRBV19 and TRBJ2-7; TRBD2 aligns across 11 bases. With V trimmed by 3 bases and J by 7 bases, 11 bases remained unmatched. Germline V gives CDR1 LNHDA, CDR2 SQIVND (reference sequence). The CDR3 runs 16 residues. The CDR3 protein is CASSIRLAGGVWEQYF. CDR3 sequence (DNA): TGTGCCAGTAGTATTCGGCTAGCGGGGGGCGTCTGGGAGCAGTACTTC.

V is TRBV19 and J is TRBJ1-4, with TRBD1 as a possible D gene (5 bases). The CDR3 is 17 residues long. The ends were cut back, 5 bases at V and 4 bases at J, with 20 bases in the middle. Germline lookup yields CDR1 LNHDA and CDR2 SQIVND (reference sequence). The DNA for the CDR3 is TGTGCCAGTAGTGCAGGGCGGTCCCCGCCAAGTAATGAAAAACTGTTTTTT. Translated: CASSAGRSPPSNEKLFF.

This clone was seen only once. The V gene is TRBV7-6, the J gene TRBJ2-1, with D possibly called TRBD1 or TRBD2 (5 bases each). CDR1 is SGHVS and CDR2 is FNYEAQ in the germline V gene. The CDR3 spans 15 residues. Trimming took off 1 base at V and 4 bases at J, with 11 bases between the two ends. The CDR3 DNA follows: TGTGCCAGCAGCTTAGGGCAGGGACCATACAATGAGCAGTTCTTC. Amino acid sequence: CASSLGQGPYNEQFF.

The chain has TRBV15 and TRBJ2-1, with D possibly being TRBD2 (6 bases). Trimming took off 5 bases at V and 12 bases at J, with 20 bases between the two ends. CDR1 and CDR2 (germline): LNHNV, YYDKDF (reference sequence). This CDR3 is built from 14 residues. CDR3 bases: TGTGCCACCAGCCGTCCCGGGACTCAATCCGGGCAGTTCTTC. Translating gives CATSRPGTQSGQFF.

J is TRBJ2-2 and V is TRBV19; a weak D match, TRBD2 (5 bases). V was pared by 7 bases and J by 1 base, with 13 bases between. The CDR3 extends over 15 amino acids. The germline gives CDR1 LNHDA, CDR2 SQIVND (reference sequence). The CDR3: CASTRRAGNTGELFF. The CDR3 bases are TGTGCCAGTACGCGGCGGGCGGGGAACACCGGGGAGCTGTTTTTT.

This clone was picked up one time. V gene TRBV5-5 combines with J gene TRBJ2-1; 11 nucleotides align to TRBD2. The trim removed 3 bases at V and 5 bases at J, leaving 4 bases unmatched. In germline, CDR1 is SGHKS, CDR2 YYEKEE (reference sequence). The CDR3 runs 15 residues. CDR3 protein: CASSSLAGVNNEQFF. As DNA, the CDR3 is TGTGCCAGCAGCTCACTAGCGGGAGTTAACAATGAGCAGTTCTTC.

This clone was counted once. The V and J genes are TRBV5-1 and TRBJ2-7, with 9 bases aligning to TRBD1. The CDR3 extends over 13 amino acids. Germline V gene sequence: CDR1 SGHRS, CDR2 YFSETQ. V lost 4 bases and J lost 6; bases outside the gene matches: 5. The DNA for the CDR3 is TGCGCCAGCAGCATGGGACAGGGAGGCGAGCAGTACTTC. Translated: CASSMGQGGEQYF.

This clone came up a few times. This chain connects TRBV15 to TRBJ1-4; 7 bases line up with TRBD1. CDR1 and CDR2 (germline): LNHNV, YYDKDF (reference sequence). The CDR3 length is 16 residues. Trimming took 3 bases from V and 3 from J; bases not matched to a gene: 7. CDR3 sequence (DNA): TGTGCCACCAGCAGGTCTAGGACAGGCCCTAATGAAAAACTGTTTTTT. The encoded protein is CATSRSRTGPNEKLFF.